Below are 32 T cell receptor beta chains sequenced from a single sample in a study of blood T cell repertoires in COVID-19. Data came from immunoSEQ multiplex PCR; TCRdb stores just in-frame clones and leaves some out. This sample has tens of thousands of clones, with 84% found just once. The sample comprised peripheral blood. The receptors here all came from a man between 60 and 75 years old with COVID-19, enrolled during active disease.

The sample holds a few counts of this clone. This chain uses TRBV23-1 with TRBJ2-1; 9 bases map to TRBD2. TRBV23-1 is flagged as an ORF with uncertain function. The CDR3 runs 19 residues. Trimming removed 7 bases from V and 7 bases from J; junction bases left unmatched: 23. In DNA form, the CDR3 reads TGCGCCAGCATATCACCTACAGATCGTTGGCTAGCGGGAATGAATGAGCAGTTCTTC. This codes for CASISPTDRWLAGMNEQFF.

This chain links TRBV9 with TRBJ1-3; 7 nucleotides line up with TRBD1. Per germline, CDR1 SGDLS and CDR2 YYNGEE. Trimming took 4 bases from V and 9 from J; bases not matched to a gene: 13. The CDR3 runs to 15 residues. As DNA, the CDR3 is TGTGCCAGCAGCTTGACCGGGACAGCTTTTGGCACCATATATTTT. It specifies CASSLTGTAFGTIYF.

Concerning this clone: The junction departs from germline at one end; a sequencing error may be responsible. The CDR3 DNA reads TGTGCCCGCAGCCGGGGGGGTAACCGGGACACTGAAGCTTTCTTT. Amino acids: CARSRGGNRDTEAFF. V gene TRBV5-5 combines with J gene TRBJ1-1; D possibly corresponds to TRBD1 (5 bases). Looked up from germline, CDR1 is SGHKS and CDR2 is YYEKEE (reference sequence). The CDR3 length is 15 residues.

The rearrangement uses TRBV3-1 (or the pseudogene TRBV3-2) and TRBJ2-1, with TRBD2 as a possible D gene (5 bases). Per germline, CDR1 LGHDT and CDR2 YNNKEL (reference sequence). This CDR3 is built from 13 residues. Deletions cut 0 bases from V and 16 bases from J, with 16 bases between. CDR3: CASSQDGQVARFF. As DNA, the CDR3 is TGTGCCAGCAGCCAAGATGGTCAGGTAGCGAGATTCTTC.

The chain has TRBV19 and TRBJ1-4; 8 nucleotides agree with TRBD1. V trimming: 6 bases; J trimming: 8 bases; junction bases outside the gene matches: 8. The germline CDR1 and CDR2 sequences are LNHDA and SQIVND (reference sequence). This CDR3 region has 14 residues. Here the CDR3 DNA reads TGTGCCAGTAGCCCCGGGACAGGTGGAGAAAAACTGTTTTTT. Protein: CASSPGTGGEKLFF.

The genes are TRBV7-6 and TRBJ2-7, with TRBD1 as a possible D gene (6 bases). Germline V gene data show CDR1 as SGHVS and CDR2 as FNYEAQ. CDR3 size: 16 residues. Trimming took 1 base from V and 1 from J, leaving 14 bases between them. The CDR3 here is CASSLEGQGLSYEQYF. CDR3 in DNA: TGTGCCAGCAGCTTAGAAGGGCAGGGGCTTTCCTACGAGCAGTACTTC. Filled out from reference TRBV7-6 and TRBJ2-7, the complete variable domain reads GAGVSQSPRYKVTKRGQDVALRCDPISGHVSLYWYRQALGQGPEFLTYFNYEAQQDKSGLPNDRFSAERPEGSISTLTIQRTEQRDSAMYRCASSLEGQGLSYEQYFGPGTRLTVT.

V and J are TRBV11-1 and TRBJ2-5; TRBD2 aligns across 12 bases. The CDR3 has 16 residues. The V and J ends lost 2 bases and 0 bases, in that order; junction bases with no gene match: 1. Germline CDR1 reads SGHAT; CDR2 reads FQDESV (reference sequence). This chain's CDR3 is CASSLLAGGYQETQYF. CDR3 nucleotides: TGTGCCAGCAGCTTACTAGCGGGGGGGTACCAAGAGACCCAGTACTTC.

This clone has only a few counts. J is TRBJ1-2 and V is TRBV5-5; 8 bases fit TRBD1. The CDR3 runs 17 residues. The V gene end was trimmed by 3 bases and the J gene end by 4 bases; junction bases not matched to a gene: 14. Germline CDR1 SGHKS, CDR2 YYEKEE (reference sequence). CDR3 in DNA: TGTGCCAGCAGCTCTTCGATTCAGGGGGCGAGCCTCTATGGCTACACCTTC. This codes for CASSSSIQGASLYGYTF.

The rearrangement uses TRBV7-3 and TRBJ2-1; TRBD1 matches 9 bases. V trimming: 0 bases; J trimming: 9 bases; junction bases outside the gene matches: 9. CDR1 is SGHTA, CDR2 FQGTGA, per germline. The CDR3 extends over 16 amino acids. For the CDR3, the DNA is TGTGCCAGCAGCTTAACTCAAGGACAGGGGTTTATTGAGCAGTTCTTC. It specifies CASSLTQGQGFIEQFF.

The chain couples TRBV3-1 (or the pseudogene TRBV3-2) to TRBJ2-5, with TRBD2 as a possible D gene (7 bases). V lost 1 base to trimming and J lost 3 bases, with 15 bases between them. Germline assignment: CDR1 LGHDT and CDR2 YNNKEL (reference sequence). This CDR3 has 16 residues. CDR3 DNA: TGTGCCAGCAGCCAAGGGGGGGCTAGCGGAAAAGAGACCCAGTACTTC. As protein: CASSQGGASGKETQYF.

The chain joins TRBV4-1 to TRBJ1-2, with D possibly TRBD1 on 6 matching bases. The V and J ends lost 0 bases and 1 base respectively, with 21 bases between them. Germline V gene lookup returns CDR1 MGHRA and CDR2 YSYEKL. CDR3 length equals 19 residues. CDR3 sequence (DNA): TGCGCCAGCAGCCAAGAGGCCGGGACACCAGGACGGCTTAACTATGGCTACACCTTC. This gives the protein CASSQEAGTPGRLNYGYTF.

V usage is TRBV2 and J usage is TRBJ2-7; 8 positions agree with TRBD2. Germline CDR1 SNHLY, CDR2 FYNNEI. This CDR3 region has 16 residues. Germline trimming cut 8 bases from V and 0 bases from J; bases unmatched to any gene: 12. The CDR3 protein is CASVGLAGQSSYEQYF. The CDR3 DNA reads TGTGCCAGCGTGGGGCTAGCGGGCCAGAGCTCCTACGAGCAGTACTTC.

The chain combines TRBV4-1 with TRBJ2-1, with 12 nucleotides matching TRBD2. CDR1 is MGHRA and CDR2 is YSYEKL in the germline V gene. CDR3 size: 15 residues. V lost 1 base and J lost 8; bases outside the gene matches: 3. The CDR3 protein is CASSQASGGAYEQFF. CDR3 DNA: TGCGCCAGCAGCCAAGCTAGCGGGGGGGCTTATGAGCAGTTCTTC.

For the CDR3, the DNA is TGTGCCACCAGTGAAGCTAGCGTTGCCGGGGAGCTGTTTTTT. Residues: CATSEASVAGELFF. The gene calls are TRBV24-1 and TRBJ2-2, with a possible D match to TRBD2 (6 bases). Germline V gene lookup returns CDR1 KGHDR and CDR2 SFDVKD. The CDR3 is made up of 14 amino acids. V lost 4 bases and J lost 6, with 11 bases in between.

DNA for the CDR3: TGTGCCAGTAACCGGGGAACTAATGAAAAACTGTTTTTT. Protein sequence: CASNRGTNEKLFF. The chain has TRBV19 and TRBJ1-4; D unresolved. V was trimmed by 7 bases and J by 1 base, leaving 7 bases between them. Germline V gene data show CDR1 as LNHDA and CDR2 as SQIVND (reference sequence). The CDR3 is 13 residues long.

The chain carries TRBV3-1 (or the pseudogene TRBV3-2) and TRBJ1-4; D possibly corresponds to TRBD1 (5 bases). This CDR3 is 15 amino acids long. The V end lost 1 base, the J end lost 7 bases, and 13 bases lay between the germline ends. CDR1 is LGHDT and CDR2 is YNNKEL in the germline V gene (reference sequence). In DNA, the CDR3 is TGTGCCAGCAGCCAAGCCCCAGGGCTGAGTGAAAAACTGTTTTTT. It yields the protein CASSQAPGLSEKLFF.

The chain recombines TRBV10-3 with TRBJ2-7; TRBD2 aligns across 7 bases. The trim removed 6 bases at V and 2 bases at J, leaving 10 bases unmatched. The CDR3 extends over 15 amino acids. CDR1 and CDR2 from the germline V gene are ENHRY and SYGVKD. The CDR3 DNA is TGTGCCATCAGGCGGGCGGGAGCCCGAACCTACGAGCAGTACTTC. Protein sequence: CAIRRAGARTYEQYF.

This clone was counted only a few times. The chain has TRBV5-4 and TRBJ2-7, with TRBD2 matching over 9 bases. The CDR3 contains 15 residues. Germline CDR1 reads SGHNT; CDR2 reads YYREEE (reference sequence). Losses at the gene ends were 2 bases for V and 2 bases for J; bases not matched to a gene: 5. The CDR3 DNA reads as TGTGCCAGCAGCTTTTTGAGCGGGGGGACCTACGAGCAGTACTTC. Protein product: CASSFLSGGTYEQYF.

The V gene is TRBV6-5, the J gene TRBJ1-2; 9 nucleotides align to TRBD1. The V segment lost 11 bases and the J segment 6 bases; nucleotides outside the gene matches: 16. The CDR3 is made up of 15 amino acids. Per the germline V gene, CDR1 is MNHEY and CDR2 is SVGAGI. The CDR3 sequence is CASNDGTGRRDGYTF. The CDR3, as DNA: TGTGCCTCGAACGATGGGACAGGGCGGCGCGATGGCTACACCTTC.

V gene TRBV19 combines with J gene TRBJ2-7; 9 nucleotides agree with TRBD1. Germline V gene data show CDR1 as LNHDA and CDR2 as SQIVND (reference sequence). The CDR3 is made up of 14 amino acids. V shed 6 bases, J shed 6 bases, and the junction held 9 bases outside the gene matches. Here the CDR3 DNA reads TGTGCCAGTAGCCGTACAGGGGGCTGGTCCGAGCAGTACTTC. Translating it yields CASSRTGGWSEQYF.

The CDR3 spells CASSESGTGSEKLFF. CDR3 bases: TGCGCCAGCAGTGAGTCCGGGACAGGGTCTGAAAAACTGTTTTTT. V is TRBV10-1 and J is TRBJ1-4; the match to TRBD1 covers 9 bases. CDR1 WNHNN and CDR2 SYGVQD come from the germline V gene (reference sequence). V lost 0 bases and J lost 7; bases outside the gene matches: 3. The CDR3 extends over 15 amino acids.

The chain employs TRBV6-4 and TRBJ1-3; D may be TRBD1 (5 bases). The germline V gene encodes CDR1 MRHNA and CDR2 SNTAGT. Trimming removed 3 bases from V and 4 bases from J, with 16 bases in between. The CDR3 spans 16 residues. CDR3 region: CASSEGRGDSGNTIYF. The CDR3 DNA reads TGTGCCAGCAGTGAGGGGAGGGGTGATTCAGGAAACACCATATATTTT.

V is TRBV25-1 and J is TRBJ2-7; possible D gene TRBD2, 6 bases. CDR1 MGHDK and CDR2 SYGVNS come from the germline V gene. The CDR3 extends over 14 amino acids. The V end was cut by 1 base, the J end by 8 bases, with 15 bases between. DNA of the CDR3: TGTGCCAGCAGTGAATCCGGGAGCCTCCCGCAGCAGTACTTC. Translating it yields CASSESGSLPQQYF.

The gene calls are TRBV6-2 or TRBV6-3 and TRBJ2-3; TRBD2 agrees at 12 bases. The trim removed 5 bases at V and 3 bases at J, leaving 12 bases unmatched. From germline, CDR1 is MNHEY and CDR2 SVGEGT. CDR3 length: 18 amino acids. The CDR3 coding sequence is TGTGCCAGCAGTCGGCAACCCACGCTAGCGGGGGGGACAGATACGCAGTATTTT. It yields the protein CASSRQPTLAGGTDTQYF.

The rearrangement links TRBV29-1 to TRBJ2-7; 9 nucleotides align to TRBD1. This CDR3 contains 16 residues. Trimming removed 0 bases from V and 1 base from J; junction bases left unmatched: 7. CDR1 is SQVTM, CDR2 ANQGSEA, per germline. The CDR3 loop reads CSVEDSGQGRSYEQYF. The CDR3 DNA is TGCAGCGTTGAAGATTCGGGACAGGGAAGATCCTACGAGCAGTACTTC.

The DNA of the CDR3 is TGTGCCAGCAGCCTCAAGCCAGACACCTACGAGCAGTACTTC. It codes for CASSLKPDTYEQYF. This chain joins TRBV11-2 and TRBJ2-7; D unresolved. Germline CDR1 SGHAT, CDR2 FQNNGV. There are 14 residues in the CDR3. The ends were cut back, 5 bases at V and 2 bases at J, with 13 bases in the middle.

This chain joins TRBV5-1 and TRBJ1-2; 9 bases line up with TRBD1. Germline V lookup: CDR1 SGHRS, CDR2 YFSETQ. The CDR3 runs 14 residues. V lost 4 bases and J lost 2; bases outside the gene matches: 3. The CDR3 DNA sequence: TGCGCCAGCAGCACCGGGACAGGGAACTATGGCTACACCTTC. Encoded protein: CASSTGTGNYGYTF.

This clone was recorded once. J is TRBJ1-1 and V is TRBV6-5, with 7 positions matching TRBD1. With 5 bases clipped from V and 1 base from J, the junction kept 4 bases outside the gene matches. CDR1 and CDR2 (germline): MNHEY, SVGAGI. This CDR3 region has 14 residues. CDR3 amino acids: CASSIQGSNTEAFF. The CDR3 nucleotides read TGTGCCAGCAGTATACAGGGGTCGAACACTGAAGCTTTCTTT.

The J gene is TRBJ1-1, the V gene TRBV7-2; TRBD1 is a possible D gene (5 bases). Per germline, CDR1 SGHTA and CDR2 FQGNSA. Trimming stripped 4 bases from V and 1 base from J, with 7 bases between. This CDR3 is built from 13 residues. CDR3 region: CASSSQGNTEAFF. The CDR3 DNA reads TGTGCCAGCAGCTCCCAGGGGAACACTGAAGCTTTCTTT.

Only one count was recorded for this clone. V and J are TRBV3-1 (or the pseudogene TRBV3-2) and TRBJ2-3, with D hard to call. The CDR3 covers 13 residues. V was clipped by 4 bases and J by 6 bases, with 11 bases between them. CDR1 LGHDT and CDR2 YNNKEL come from the germline V gene (reference sequence). As DNA, the CDR3 is TGTGCCAGCAGCCGTGACTCAAGCGATACGCAGTATTTT. Translating it yields CASSRDSSDTQYF.

This chain uses TRBV30 with TRBJ2-5; D might be TRBD1 (6 bases). The V and J ends lost 3 bases and 7 bases respectively, with 9 bases between them. Looked up from germline, CDR1 is GTSNPN and CDR2 is SVGIG (reference sequence). The CDR3 has 11 amino acids. The CDR3 loop is CAWSRGATQYF. CDR3 DNA sequence: TGTGCCTGGAGCAGGGGTGCGACCCAGTACTTC.

The chain links TRBV7-6 to TRBJ2-6; 9 bases match TRBD2. J was trimmed by 3 bases and V by 1 base; bases with no gene match: 7. The CDR3 extends over 18 amino acids. From germline, CDR1 is SGHVS and CDR2 FNYEAQ. CDR3 amino acids: CASSLVPSGGIGANVLTF. The CDR3 nucleotides are TGTGCCAGCAGCTTAGTCCCCAGCGGGGGGATTGGGGCCAACGTCCTGACTTTC.